The text below deals with one T cell receptor (beta chain). The entry originates in a study of human T cells and chemical hapten exposure. About the study: Chiefly female patients presented with alopecia areata, totalis or universalis.

The study's library attached unique molecular identifiers to single cDNA molecules. TCRdb fed the RACE reads into MiXCR, producing one record per CDR3 protein. The sample lists over 70,000 distinct CDR3 sequences; 11% were seen once. Time point in this sample: patch test 2, 6 weeks after DPC sensitization. This sample's treatment: therapeutic diphenylcyclopropenone sensitization with weekly scalp DPC. The input for sequencing was whole blood, taken in connection with sensitization to the hapten diphenylcyclopropenone (DPC). The sequence derives from a man aged 18 to 29 with alopecia areata. Some clones in this sample may be carry-over from other donors' samples.

The chain's CDR3 is CASSQDSGRTNSPLHF. CDR3 sequence (DNA): TGCGCCAGCAGCCAAGATTCAGGCAGGACTAATTCACCCCTCCACTTT. The V call is TRBV4-1, the J call TRBJ1-6, with D hard to call. Trimming cost V 0 bases and J 6 bases, with 12 bases left between them. CDR1 is MGHRA, CDR2 YSYEKL, per germline. This CDR3 is 16 amino acids long.